Reported below is one T cell receptor (beta chain). This entry is derived from a study of blood T cell repertoires in COVID-19. Sequencing was performed with immunoSEQ multiplex PCR; in TCRdb, only in-frame clones are kept and a portion is missing. The sample holds under 250,000 clones, approximately 86% seen once. Germline-derived CDR1 and CDR2 are MNHEY and SVGEGT. V lost 2 bases and J lost 7; bases outside the gene matches: 5. The CDR3 is 15 amino acids. The TCR sequence derives from a man aged 80 or over with acute or convalescent COVID-19. The gene calls are TRBV6-2 or TRBV6-3 and TRBJ1-5; 10 nucleotides agree with TRBD1. Sequencing used peripheral blood. The DNA of the CDR3 is TGTGCCAGCAGTTACCTCGGGACAGGGGACCAGCCCCAGCATTTT. Translation: CASSYLGTGDQPQHF.